The next 16 T cell receptor beta chains were all read from a single sample in a study of cytomegalovirus exposure and HLA in healthy donors. 60 Vbeta and 13 Jbeta primers were used in PCR. Sequencing was performed with immunoSEQ multiplex PCR; in TCRdb, only in-frame clones are kept and a portion is missing. The sample includes 150,000 to 200,000 clones, about 78% of them seen just once. Sequenced sample: PBMCs. All receptors come from a man between 35 and 55 years old in good health and CMV-seronegative.

This clone was seen just once. The V gene is TRBV11-2, the J gene TRBJ2-6, with D possibly TRBD1 on 5 matching bases. V lost 3 bases and J lost 0, with 12 bases in between. The CDR3 has 17 residues. The germline V gene has CDR1 SGHAT and CDR2 FQNNGV. Here the CDR3 DNA reads TGTGCCAGCAGCTTCAGGGTCCGGAGCTCTGGGGCCAACGTCCTGACTTTC. Translation: CASSFRVRSSGANVLTF.

V and J are TRBV4-3 and TRBJ2-7; a possible D gene is TRBD1 (5 bases). This CDR3 is 14 amino acids long. Trimming removed 4 bases at V and 6 bases at J, with 16 bases between. Per the germline V gene, CDR1 is LGHNA and CDR2 is YSLEER. The CDR3 coding sequence is TGCGCCAGCAGCCTAAATTTAGGCAGGGTCGAGCAGTACTTC. It specifies CASSLNLGRVEQYF.

This clone was found once. The chain carries TRBV10-1 and TRBJ1-6; no definite D call. CDR3 size: 13 residues. The V gene's germline CDR1 is WNHNN and CDR2 SYGVQD (reference sequence). Trimming removed 8 bases from V and 6 bases from J, with 11 bases in between. The CDR3 sequence is CASSPVANSPLHF. In DNA, the CDR3 is TGCGCCAGCTCCCCAGTTGCTAATTCACCCCTCCACTTT.

This chain links TRBV4-1 with TRBJ2-2, with 9 bases identical to TRBD2. CDR1 and CDR2 from the germline V gene are MGHRA and YSYEKL. CDR3 size: 16 residues. The V and J ends lost 0 bases and 3 bases, in that order; junction bases with no gene match: 2. CDR3 DNA sequence: TGCGCCAGCAGCCAAGATCGCGGGGGGGACACCGGGGAGCTGTTTTTT. This sequence encodes CASSQDRGGDTGELFF.

This clone was found a few times. The rearrangement joins TRBV5-4 to TRBJ1-2; 7 bases line up with TRBD1. Germline values: CDR1 SGHNT, CDR2 YYREEE (reference sequence). This CDR3 comprises 15 residues. J gave up 8 bases and V 3 bases, and 13 bases lay outside the gene matches. The CDR3 protein is CASSSHGTLGGGYTF. DNA for the CDR3: TGTGCCAGCAGCTCACACGGGACCCTAGGGGGCGGCTACACCTTC.

This clone came up once. This chain links TRBV15 with TRBJ2-3; 8 nucleotides agree with TRBD2. With V trimmed by 5 bases and J by 1 base, 2 bases remained unmatched. CDR1 and CDR2 from the germline V gene are LNHNV and YYDKDF (reference sequence). The CDR3 loop spans 14 amino acids. The CDR3 coding sequence is TGTGCCACCAGCCGGGAGGGCGGCACAGATACGCAGTATTTT. Its protein is CATSREGGTDTQYF.

The rearrangement joins TRBV11-2 to TRBJ2-7; D is uncertain. Trimming pared 1 base from V and 2 bases from J, leaving 12 bases between. In germline, CDR1 is SGHAT, CDR2 FQNNGV. This CDR3 contains 15 residues. The CDR3 loop is CASSLGAKSPYEQYF. CDR3 in DNA: TGTGCCAGCAGCTTAGGGGCAAAAAGCCCCTACGAGCAGTACTTC.

The chain carries TRBV6-5 and TRBJ2-7; D perhaps matches TRBD1 (6 bases). V shed 8 bases and J shed 0 bases, with 11 bases lying between them. Per germline, CDR1 MNHEY and CDR2 SVGAGI. This CDR3 comprises 13 residues. Written as DNA, the CDR3 is TGTGCCAGCGGATACAGGGCCTCCTACGAGCAGTACTTC. Amino acids: CASGYRASYEQYF.

This clone was counted a few times. The CDR3 DNA follows: TGTGCCAGCCAGACGGGGGACTATGGCTACACCTTC. It specifies CASQTGDYGYTF. The chain has TRBV6-1 and TRBJ1-2, with D possibly being TRBD1 (5 bases). The CDR3 runs 12 residues. Trimming took off 8 bases at V and 3 bases at J, with 10 bases between the two ends. CDR1 and CDR2 from the germline V gene are MNHNS and SASEGT.

The chain joins TRBV5-6 to TRBJ1-4, with D perhaps matching TRBD1 (5 bases). Trimming left V 2 bases short and J 5 bases short, with 13 bases between. The CDR3 totals 15 residues. Per germline, CDR1 SGHDT and CDR2 YYEEEE. CDR3: CASSLGGQGNEKLFF. In DNA form, the CDR3 reads TGTGCCAGCAGCTTAGGTGGGCAGGGAAATGAAAAACTGTTTTTT.

The chain links TRBV7-2 to TRBJ2-5, with D hard to call. V was clipped by 1 base and J by 4 bases, with 4 bases between them. Germline CDR1 reads SGHTA; CDR2 reads FQGNSA. CDR3 length: 12 amino acids. This CDR3 reads CASSLERETQYF. CDR3 DNA: TGTGCCAGCAGCTTAGAGCGAGAGACCCAGTACTTC.

This chain joins TRBV6-8 and TRBJ1-1, with 8 bases that match TRBD1. The germline gives CDR1 MNHGY, CDR2 SAAAGT. The CDR3 has 15 residues. After removal of 2 bases from V and 5 bases from J, the junction contained 7 bases not matched to a gene. This CDR3 is CASSYVQGAKTEAFF. CDR3 nucleotide sequence: TGTGCCAGCAGTTACGTGCAGGGGGCGAAGACTGAAGCTTTCTTT.

This chain joins TRBV9 and TRBJ1-2, with D unclear. There are 15 residues in the CDR3. V was trimmed by 7 bases and J by 4 bases, leaving 20 bases between them. Germline V gene lookup returns CDR1 SGDLS and CDR2 YYNGEE. The CDR3 DNA is TGTGCCAGCGGAATTGGGCTCGGAGGGTCCTATGGCTACACCTTC. Amino acid sequence: CASGIGLGGSYGYTF. Looking up the rest from reference TRBV9 and TRBJ1-2 gives the full variable domain: DSGVTQTPKHLITATGQRVTLRCSPRSGDLSVYWYQQSLDQGLQFLIQYYNGEERAKGNILERFSAQQFPDLHSELNLSSLELGDSALYFCASGIGLGGSYGYTFGSGTRLTVV.

The V gene is TRBV7-9, the J gene TRBJ2-1; 8 positions match TRBD2. The CDR3 contains 14 residues. Germline CDR1 SEHNR, CDR2 FQNEAQ (reference sequence). The ends lost 2 bases at V and 7 bases at J; junction bases unmatched: 4. Here the CDR3 DNA reads TGTGCCAGCAGCTTAAGCCTAGCGGGTAATGAGCAGTTCTTC. Encoded protein: CASSLSLAGNEQFF.

The chain combines TRBV5-1 with TRBJ1-1; D perhaps matches TRBD1 (5 bases). Germline V gene data show CDR1 as SGHRS and CDR2 as YFSETQ. Trimming left V 4 bases short and J 0 bases short, with 13 bases between. The CDR3 is made up of 15 amino acids. CDR3: CASSGSGGLNTEAFF. Here the CDR3 DNA reads TGCGCCAGCAGCGGGAGTGGGGGGTTGAACACTGAAGCTTTCTTT.

This clone has just a few counts. The chain combines TRBV11-3 with TRBJ2-7; 9 bases are a match to TRBD1. This CDR3 spans 15 amino acids. CDR1 SGHNT and CDR2 YENEEA come from the germline V gene. The V gene end was trimmed by 6 bases and the J gene end by 7 bases; junction bases not matched to a gene: 13. Here the CDR3 reads CASSPSGTGSVEQYF. Written as DNA, the CDR3 is TGTGCCAGCAGTCCATCCGGGACAGGGTCCGTGGAGCAGTACTTC.